One and the same sample provided the 9 T cell receptor beta chains below, sequenced in a study of blood T cell repertoires in COVID-19. Method: immunoSEQ multiplex PCR; TCRdb's copy keeps in-frame clones and lacks some. Of under 200,000 clones listed, 88% are singletons. The sequenced sample consisted of peripheral blood. The receptor set was obtained from a man in his 60s with acute or convalescent COVID-19.

The chain employs TRBV11-2 and TRBJ2-3; 8 positions agree with TRBD1. CDR3 length equals 16 residues. Germline V gene lookup returns CDR1 SGHAT and CDR2 FQNNGV. V shed 5 bases, J shed 2 bases, and the junction held 9 bases outside the gene matches. The CDR3 coding sequence is TGTGCCAGCAGCGGAAACCGGGACAGGCTCACAGATACGCAGTATTTT. The encoded protein is CASSGNRDRLTDTQYF.

The genes are TRBV19 and TRBJ2-2; D call uncertain. CDR3 length: 13 amino acids. V gave up 4 bases and J gave up 1 base, with 4 bases separating them. Per germline, CDR1 LNHDA and CDR2 SQIVND (reference sequence). The CDR3 loop is CASSRQNTGELFF. In nucleotides, the CDR3 is TGTGCCAGTAGTAGACAGAACACCGGGGAGCTGTTTTTT.

The chain has TRBV7-9 and TRBJ2-1; a weak D match, TRBD2 (5 bases). Germline V lookup: CDR1 SEHNR, CDR2 FQNEAQ (reference sequence). This CDR3 spans 11 amino acids. Trimming took 8 bases from V and 5 from J, leaving 7 bases between them. CDR3 DNA: TGTGCCAGCCGGGATGACAATGAGCAGTTCTTC. Translation gives CASRDDNEQFF.

The chain links TRBV30 to TRBJ1-5; D unclear. This CDR3 comprises 13 residues. The germline gives CDR1 GTSNPN, CDR2 SVGIG (reference sequence). V was clipped by 2 bases and J by 9 bases, with 14 bases between them. Written as DNA, the CDR3 is TGTGCCTGGAGTCCGGGAAGAAGATCGCCCCAGCATTTT. Translating it yields CAWSPGRRSPQHF.

The chain joins TRBV5-1 to TRBJ2-5, with TRBD1 matching over 10 bases. V shed 3 bases and J 6 bases; nucleotides not matched to a gene: 8. The germline gives CDR1 SGHRS, CDR2 YFSETQ. CDR3 length: 15 amino acids. This CDR3 is CASSSGTGELKTQYF. In DNA form, the CDR3 reads TGCGCCAGCAGCTCCGGGACAGGGGAGTTAAAGACCCAGTACTTC.

In its sample, this clone was seen a few times. V usage is TRBV5-7 and J usage is TRBJ2-7; D unresolved. TRBV5-7 has ORF status, its function being uncertain. The CDR3 contains 10 residues. The V gene lost 5 bases and the J gene lost 7 bases, with 7 bases spanning the gap. CDR3 in amino acids: CASRTREQYF. The CDR3 nucleotides read TGTGCCAGCAGAACCCGGGAGCAGTACTTC.

V is TRBV25-1 and J is TRBJ1-2; no reliable D call. Trimming stripped 1 base from V and 7 bases from J, with 13 bases between. CDR1 and CDR2 from the germline V gene are MGHDK and SYGVNS. There are 14 residues in the CDR3. The CDR3 is CASSEWTPGSGYTF. The CDR3 DNA is TGTGCCAGCAGTGAATGGACTCCGGGGAGTGGCTACACCTTC.

V and J are TRBV2 and TRBJ1-4; 7 bases are a match to TRBD1. The CDR3 runs to 13 residues. Germline CDR1 reads SNHLY; CDR2 reads FYNNEI. Trimming at V came to 8 bases and at J to 6 bases, leaving 6 bases not matched to a gene. DNA for the CDR3: TGTGCCAGCGGACAGGTCCGCGATGAAAAACTGTTTTTT. Translated, it gives CASGQVRDEKLFF.

V is TRBV5-6 and J is TRBJ1-6; 7 bases are a match to TRBD1. This CDR3 comprises 14 residues. CDR1 and CDR2 from the germline V gene are SGHDT and YYEEEE. V lost 5 bases and J lost 10; bases outside the gene matches: 9. This chain's CDR3 is CASSQDRARSPLHF. The CDR3 DNA reads as TGTGCCAGCAGTCAAGACAGGGCGCGATCACCCCTCCACTTT.